The clone carrying this T cell receptor beta chain has ten or more counts. Sequencing was performed with immunoSEQ multiplex PCR; in TCRdb, only in-frame clones are kept and a portion is missing. The sample yields about 42,000 clones, without any singletons. This specimen belongs to a study of T cell clonality in common variable immunodeficiency. The sample was peripheral blood mononuclear cells. This receptor was taken from a person aged 18-69 years in good health.

CDR3 protein: CSASVQGAASYNSPLHF. The CDR3 bases that were read are TGCAGTGCTAGTGTTCAGGGGGCGGCTTCCTATAATTCACCC. The rearrangement joins TRBV20-1 to TRBJ1-6; 8 bases line up with TRBD1. The read ends 3 residues early relative to the CDR3; the germline J gene fills the gap. V dropped 3 bases and J dropped 1; count of bases not matched to a gene: 8. Germline CDR1 and CDR2: DFQATT and SNEGSKA (reference sequence). The CDR3 extends over 17 amino acids.